The next 21 T cell receptor beta chains were all read from a single sample in a study of cytomegalovirus exposure and HLA in healthy donors. 60 Vbeta and 13 Jbeta primers were used in PCR. Clones were read by immunoSEQ multiplex PCR, and TCRdb kept only the in-frame ones, dropping some. The top ten hold 7.7% of the sample, which has some 140,000 clones, 75% to 85% seen once. The sample taken for sequencing was PBMCs. These receptors were obtained from a young man in good health and CMV-seropositive.

The genes are TRBV5-6 and TRBJ1-6; 10 nucleotides align to TRBD1. J gave up 10 bases and V 2 bases, and 6 bases lay outside the gene matches. CDR3 length: 15 amino acids. The germline CDR1 and CDR2 sequences are SGHDT and YYEEEE. The CDR3 DNA reads TGTGCCAGCAGCTTACCGGGACAGGGGACATCACCCCTCCACTTT. This sequence encodes CASSLPGQGTSPLHF. Using reference TRBV5-6 and TRBJ1-6 for the parts outside the CDR3, the full variable domain is DAGVTQSPTHLIKTRGQQVTLRCSPKSGHDTVSWYQQALGQGPQFIFQYYEEEERQRGNFPDRFSGHQFPNYSSELNVNALLLGDSALYLCASSLPGQGTSPLHFGNGTRLTVT.

The chain joins TRBV21-1 to TRBJ1-5; TRBD1 was called by the table and not checked on the DNA. TRBV21-1 is tagged as a pseudogene. The CDR3 sequence is 17 residues long. The CDR3 DNA follows: TGTGCCAGCAGCAAAACCACCTCAGGACAGCCGAATCAGCCCCAGCATTTT. Amino acid sequence: CASSKTTSGQPNQPQHF.

This clone was observed a few times. The chain links TRBV30 to TRBJ1-2; possibly TRBD1 for D (5 bases). Between the trimmed V and J ends, which lost 0 bases and 4 bases, there was a span of 12 bases. CDR1 GTSNPN and CDR2 SVGIG come from the germline V gene (reference sequence). This CDR3 spans 14 amino acids. The DNA of the CDR3 is TGTGCCTGGAGTGTATTCGAGACAGCCTATGGCTACACCTTC. Amino acid sequence: CAWSVFETAYGYTF.

In this sample, this clone turned up a few times. V usage is TRBV5-1 and J usage is TRBJ2-1, with D tentatively TRBD2 (6 bases). The germline V gene encodes CDR1 SGHRS and CDR2 YFSETQ. This CDR3 has 17 residues. The V gene lost 4 bases and the J gene lost 8 bases, with 25 bases spanning the gap. The CDR3 sequence is CASSKNRDSLFGYEQFF. CDR3 nucleotide sequence: TGCGCCAGCAGCAAGAATCGGGACTCACTTTTCGGTTATGAGCAGTTCTTC.

The chain couples TRBV6-4 to TRBJ2-3; D gene unclear. This CDR3 spans 13 amino acids. V shed 5 bases and J shed 3 bases, with 9 bases lying between them. Per the germline V gene, CDR1 is MRHNA and CDR2 is SNTAGT. CDR3 loop: CASSLEWTDTQYF. CDR3 coding DNA: TGTGCCAGCAGTCTCGAGTGGACAGATACGCAGTATTTT.

This chain links TRBV5-1 with TRBJ2-1, with 10 bases lining up with TRBD2. The length of the CDR3 is 15 residues. The V gene end was trimmed by 4 bases and the J gene end by 9 bases; junction bases not matched to a gene: 10. Per the germline V gene, CDR1 is SGHRS and CDR2 is YFSETQ. The CDR3 loop is CASSGGGTSAVEQFF. DNA for the CDR3: TGCGCCAGCAGCGGGGGGGGGACTAGCGCCGTTGAGCAGTTCTTC.

This clone has only one observation. The J gene is TRBJ1-6, the V gene TRBV7-6; D unresolved. The V gene's germline CDR1 is SGHVS and CDR2 FNYEAQ. The CDR3 spans 17 residues. The V end was cut by 5 bases, the J end by 9 bases, with 23 bases between. The CDR3 DNA is TGTGCCAGCAGCGCCCTCCACCCCGGGATGATGGTTTCACCCCTCCACTTT. Protein: CASSALHPGMMVSPLHF.

The chain uses TRBV30 and TRBJ2-5; D possibly corresponds to TRBD1 (5 bases). Trimming pared 3 bases from V and 0 bases from J, leaving 5 bases between. The germline gives CDR1 GTSNPN, CDR2 SVGIG (reference sequence). The CDR3 loop spans 12 amino acids. CDR3 bases: TGTGCCTGGAGACAGGACCAAGAGACCCAGTACTTC. Translated: CAWRQDQETQYF.

This clone was counted a few times. The junction departs from germline at one end; a sequencing error may be responsible. This chain connects TRBV7-7 to TRBJ2-1, with D possibly being TRBD1 (6 bases). Germline CDR1 is SSHAT and CDR2 is FNYEAQ (reference sequence). This CDR3 has 14 residues. CDR3 sequence reads: CASSLDRTANEQFF. The CDR3 DNA sequence: TGTGCTAGCAGCTTAGACAGGACGGCTAATGAGCAGTTCTTC.

This clone was seen only once. The chain couples TRBV28 to TRBJ2-3; D gene unclear. Trimming took off 11 bases at V and 0 bases at J, with 15 bases between the two ends. CDR1 and CDR2 from the germline V gene are MDHEN and SYDVKM. This CDR3 is 14 amino acids long. The CDR3 DNA reads TGTGCCGCGACGGCTACTACTAGCACAGATACGCAGTATTTT. Residues: CAATATTSTDTQYF.

The chain is built from TRBV5-4 and TRBJ2-2, with 7 bases lining up with TRBD1. J lost 5 bases, V lost 4 bases, and 5 bases had no gene match. The germline V gene encodes CDR1 SGHNT and CDR2 YYREEE (reference sequence). The CDR3 length is 14 residues. The CDR3 region is CASSPGTATGELFF. For the CDR3, the DNA is TGTGCCAGCAGCCCAGGGACAGCTACCGGGGAGCTGTTTTTT. The full variable domain, with the rest looked up from reference TRBV5-4 and TRBJ2-2, is ETGVTQSPTHLIKTRGQQVTLRCSSQSGHNTVSWYQQALGQGPQFIFQYYREEENGRGNFPPRFSGLQFPNYSSELNVNALELDDSALYLCASSPGTATGELFFGEGSRLTVL.

V gene TRBV4-2 combines with J gene TRBJ1-3, with a tentative D call TRBD1 (6 bases). This CDR3 region has 16 residues. CDR1 is LGHNA and CDR2 is YNFKEQ in the germline V gene. The ends were cut back, 4 bases at V and 4 bases at J, with 17 bases in the middle. The CDR3 spells CASSRPSGDIGNTIYF. The CDR3 bases are TGTGCCAGCAGCCGCCCAAGCGGGGACATCGGAAACACCATATATTTT.

This chain joins TRBV29-1 and TRBJ2-1; D is undetermined. CDR3 size: 12 residues. Germline V gene lookup returns CDR1 SQVTM and CDR2 ANQGSEA. Trimming removed 4 bases at V and 10 bases at J, with 14 bases between. The CDR3 spells CSVGAPYREQFF. DNA for the CDR3: TGCAGCGTTGGAGCGCCATATAGGGAGCAGTTCTTC.

The genes are TRBV28 and TRBJ1-1, with a weak D call TRBD1 (5 bases). V was clipped by 5 bases and J by 3 bases, with 13 bases between them. CDR3 size: 14 residues. The germline V gene has CDR1 MDHEN and CDR2 SYDVKM. The CDR3 protein is CASSPQGGDTEAFF. In DNA, the CDR3 is TGTGCCAGCAGTCCGCAGGGAGGGGACACTGAAGCTTTCTTT.

J is TRBJ1-2 and V is TRBV6-5, with D possibly TRBD1 on 6 matching bases. The germline CDR1 and CDR2 sequences are MNHEY and SVGAGI. V lost 4 bases and J lost 2, with 17 bases in between. This CDR3 is 16 amino acids long. The CDR3 here is CASSSSGRGPNYGYTF. Here the CDR3 DNA reads TGTGCCAGCAGTTCTTCAGGCAGGGGACCGAACTATGGCTACACCTTC.

This clone showed up just once. The rearrangement uses TRBV19 and TRBJ1-6; 8 nucleotides agree with TRBD1. V dropped 6 bases and J dropped 6; count of bases not matched to a gene: 1. The CDR3 length is 13 residues. Germline CDR1 reads LNHDA; CDR2 reads SQIVND (reference sequence). CDR3 DNA sequence: TGTGCCAGTAGGGACAGGGTTAATTCACCCCTCCACTTT. This sequence encodes CASRDRVNSPLHF.

This clone was counted a single time. The chain links TRBV27 to TRBJ1-5; D unresolved. This CDR3 region has 13 residues. Germline CDR1 is MNHEY and CDR2 is SMNVEV (reference sequence). The V end was cut by 3 bases, the J end by 8 bases, with 11 bases between. The CDR3 reads CASSFGQLEPQHF. The CDR3 bases are TGTGCCAGCAGTTTCGGTCAACTCGAGCCCCAGCATTTT.

This clone has a handful of counts. This rearrangement joins TRBV5-1 to TRBJ1-6, with 7 bases fitting TRBD1. In germline, CDR1 is SGHRS, CDR2 YFSETQ. V gave up 0 bases and J gave up 3 bases; unmatched junction bases: 0. The CDR3 loop spans 15 amino acids. The CDR3: CASSLGDSYNSPLHF. CDR3 DNA sequence: TGCGCCAGCAGCTTGGGGGACAGCTATAATTCACCCCTCCACTTT.

The rearrangement uses TRBV7-9 and TRBJ2-5; TRBD1 might be the D (7 bases). The germline CDR1 and CDR2 sequences are SEHNR and FQNEAQ (reference sequence). Between the trimmed V and J ends, which lost 5 bases and 5 bases, there was a span of 24 bases. This CDR3 spans 17 amino acids. CDR3 in DNA: TGTGCCAGCAGCGGTAAATCGGGACAGTGGGGGGCCGAGACCCAGTACTTC. This translates into CASSGKSGQWGAETQYF.

This clone appeared many times. The rearrangement links TRBV7-9 to TRBJ2-5; D is perhaps TRBD2 (7 bases). V dropped 5 bases and J dropped 5 bases, with 18 bases sitting between them. Germline V gene lookup returns CDR1 SEHNR and CDR2 FQNEAQ (reference sequence). There are 15 residues in the CDR3. The CDR3 reads CASSPWGGGAETQYF. DNA of the CDR3: TGTGCCAGCAGCCCATGGGGAGGGGGAGCGGAGACCCAGTACTTC.

The genes are TRBV28 and TRBJ2-3, with TRBD2 matching over 8 bases. CDR1 is MDHEN and CDR2 is SYDVKM in the germline V gene. This CDR3 comprises 16 residues. J gave up 0 bases and V 7 bases, and 9 bases lay outside the gene matches. CDR3 in DNA: TGTGCCAGCATATCAGCTAGCGGGTATAGCACAGATACGCAGTATTTT. Its translation is CASISASGYSTDTQYF.